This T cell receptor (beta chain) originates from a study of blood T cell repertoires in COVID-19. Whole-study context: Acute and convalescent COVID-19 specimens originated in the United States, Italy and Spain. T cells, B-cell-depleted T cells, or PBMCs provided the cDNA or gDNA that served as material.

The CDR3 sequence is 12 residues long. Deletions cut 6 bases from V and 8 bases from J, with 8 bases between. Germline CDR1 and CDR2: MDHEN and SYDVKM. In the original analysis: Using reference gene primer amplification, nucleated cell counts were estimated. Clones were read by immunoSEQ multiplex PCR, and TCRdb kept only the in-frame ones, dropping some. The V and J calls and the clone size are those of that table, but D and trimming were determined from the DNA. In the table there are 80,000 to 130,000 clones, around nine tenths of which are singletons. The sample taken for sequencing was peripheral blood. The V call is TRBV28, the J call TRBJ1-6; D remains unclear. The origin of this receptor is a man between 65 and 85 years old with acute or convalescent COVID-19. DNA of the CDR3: TGTGCCAGCAGGCCAGACTATTCACCCCTCCACTTT. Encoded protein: CASRPDYSPLHF.